This T cell receptor (beta chain) appears in the sequencing data of a study of post-analysis software for immune sequencing data. Whole-study results and caveats: Controls showed significantly higher normalized Chao1 diversity than did multiple sclerosis patients. Relative to controls, patients had a handful of TRBV segments at higher frequency, with TRBV5-6, TRBV5-1 and TRBV20-1 among these.

In germline, CDR1 is MGHDK, CDR2 SYGVNS. The V and J ends lost 1 base and 2 bases respectively, with 12 bases between them. The CDR3 runs to 15 residues. TCR beta cDNA libraries included unique molecular identifiers. TCRdb called the PCR reads again in MiXCR, with one record for every CDR3 protein. Altogether 740,000 or so distinct CDR3 sequences are present, about 50% being singletons, with the ten largest covering approximately 4.5%. On this clonotype: Its target is not known.

The chain uses TRBV25-1 and TRBJ2-7; D is unclear. Source material: blood. This receptor was obtained from a girl between 5 and 17 years old with multiple sclerosis. The CDR3 DNA reads TGTGCCAGCAGTGAATTTCCCGACGTTACCTACGAGCAGTACTTC. It translates to CASSEFPDVTYEQYF.